A single sample is the source of the 25 T cell receptor beta chains below, sequenced in a study of cytomegalovirus exposure and HLA in healthy donors. With 60 Vbeta and 13 Jbeta primers, the PCR was carried out. This table comes from immunoSEQ multiplex PCR, and its TCRdb copy is limited to in-frame clones, with some not included. There are about 110,000 clones in the sample; roughly 79% occur only once, and over 7% lies in the top ten. The sample consisted of PBMCs. These TCRs come from a woman in her fifties or sixties in good health and CMV-seropositive.

CDR3 in amino acids: CASSLAGVKETQYF. The CDR3 nucleotides are TGTGCCAGCAGCTTAGCGGGAGTAAAAGAGACCCAGTACTTC. The chain has TRBV7-2 and TRBJ2-5; maybe TRBD2 (5 bases). Trimming took off 0 bases at V and 3 bases at J, with 8 bases between the two ends. CDR1 SGHTA and CDR2 FQGNSA come from the germline V gene. The CDR3 has 14 residues.

The rearrangement uses TRBV6-6 and TRBJ2-1, with D uncertain. CDR3 length: 13 amino acids. CDR1 is MNHNY, CDR2 SVGAGI, per germline (reference sequence). The V end lost 6 bases, the J end lost 0 bases, and 6 bases lay between the germline ends. In nucleotides, the CDR3 is TGTGCCAGCAGACCCAGCTCCTACAATGAGCAGTTCTTC. Amino acid sequence: CASRPSSYNEQFF.

V usage is TRBV7-6 and J usage is TRBJ2-3; TRBD2 matches at 8 bases. V dropped 4 bases and J dropped 1; count of bases not matched to a gene: 4. The germline V gene encodes CDR1 SGHVS and CDR2 FNYEAQ. The CDR3 totals 15 residues. CDR3 amino acids: CASSYAGGRTDTQYF. CDR3 DNA: TGTGCCAGCAGCTACGCGGGGGGCCGCACAGATACGCAGTATTTT.

The chain is built from TRBV7-2 and TRBJ1-1; maybe TRBD1 (5 bases). This CDR3 is 14 amino acids long. Germline CDR1 is SGHTA and CDR2 is FQGNSA. The V end lost 5 bases, the J end lost 5 bases, and 15 bases lay between the germline ends. The CDR3 nucleotides read TGTGCCAGCAGCACCTACGGGGGAGCAACTGAAGCTTTCTTT. It is translated as CASSTYGGATEAFF.

The V gene is TRBV7-3, the J gene TRBJ1-5, with D possibly TRBD1 on 6 matching bases. The V and J ends lost 8 bases and 0 bases respectively, with 20 bases between them. This CDR3 has 17 residues. Germline V lookup: CDR1 SGHTA, CDR2 FQGTGA. CDR3 sequence (DNA): TGTGCCAGCGAGGACAGACCTCACCCTAATAGCAATCAGCCCCAGCATTTT. Translation: CASEDRPHPNSNQPQHF.

The genes are TRBV18 and TRBJ2-3, with 8 bases that match TRBD1. This CDR3 comprises 15 residues. CDR1 and CDR2 (germline): KGHSH, LQKENI. V lost 2 bases to trimming and J lost 6 bases; unmatched junction nucleotides: 7. CDR3 region: CASSPGQGGRDTQYF. DNA for the CDR3: TGTGCCAGCTCACCAGGACAGGGCGGGCGGGATACGCAGTATTTT.

To note about this clone: One junction end disagrees with the germline gene, perhaps due to a read error. The chain has TRBV5-8 and TRBJ2-6; D may be TRBD1 (5 bases). CDR1 is SGHTS and CDR2 is YDEGEE in the germline V gene. This CDR3 is built from 15 residues. The CDR3 sequence: CASSFRRPGANGLTF. In nucleotides, the CDR3 is TGTGCCAGCAGCTTCAGGCGGCCTGGGGCCAACGGCCTGACTTTC.

The chain combines TRBV2 with TRBJ2-7, with D perhaps TRBD1 (6 bases). V lost 5 bases and J lost 2, with 10 bases in between. CDR1 is SNHLY, CDR2 FYNNEI, per germline. The CDR3 sequence is 13 residues long. CDR3 DNA: TGTGCCAGCAGTCAACAGGGAACCTACGAGCAGTACTTC. This sequence encodes CASSQQGTYEQYF. The entire variable domain, with the rest obtained from reference TRBV2 and TRBJ2-7, is as follows: EPEVTQTPSHQVTQMGQEVILRCVPISNHLYFYWYRQILGQKVEFLVSFYNNEISEKSEIFDDQFSVERPDGSNFTLKIRSTKLEDSAMYFCASSQQGTYEQYFGPGTRLTVT.

The J gene is TRBJ2-5, the V gene TRBV9; maybe TRBD1 (5 bases). Between the trimmed V and J ends, which lost 0 bases and 5 bases, there was a span of 11 bases. The CDR3 spans 14 residues. Per germline, CDR1 SGDLS and CDR2 YYNGEE. The CDR3 spells CASSVGKGVETQYF. The CDR3 nucleotides read TGTGCCAGCAGCGTAGGTAAAGGGGTGGAGACCCAGTACTTC.

The V call is TRBV6-6, the J call TRBJ2-1; the match to TRBD2 covers 8 bases. The V segment lost 0 bases and the J segment 8 bases; nucleotides outside the gene matches: 9. This CDR3 comprises 16 residues. Germline loops: CDR1 MNHNY, CDR2 SVGAGI (reference sequence). CDR3 in DNA: TGTGCCAGCAGTTACTCGATTAGCGGGGTCAGAGATGAGCAGTTCTTC. Its protein is CASSYSISGVRDEQFF.

J is TRBJ2-5 and V is TRBV2; tentative D call: TRBD1 (6 bases). The DNA end is a closer match to TRBJ2-7, so the J assignment may be wrong. The CDR3 totals 15 residues. CDR1 is SNHLY, CDR2 FYNNEI, per germline. The CDR3 nucleotides read TGTGCCAGCAGTGATTCCCGACAGGTTGGGTACGAGCAGTACTTC. Its translation is CASSDSRQVGYEQYF.

This clone was counted between two and nine times. The rearrangement joins TRBV6-1 to TRBJ1-1; tentatively, D is TRBD1 (5 bases). Trimming cost V 6 bases and J 1 base, with 12 bases left between them. Germline V gene lookup returns CDR1 MNHNS and CDR2 SASEGT. The CDR3 extends over 14 amino acids. CDR3: CASRAGRGNTEAFF. CDR3 coding DNA: TGTGCCAGCAGGGCGGGACGGGGGAACACTGAAGCTTTCTTT.

The V gene is TRBV2, the J gene TRBJ2-7, with 9 bases lining up with TRBD1. CDR3 length equals 14 residues. Germline V lookup: CDR1 SNHLY, CDR2 FYNNEI. V shed 6 bases and J 3 bases; nucleotides not matched to a gene: 6. CDR3 coding DNA: TGTGCCAGCAGCCCGGACAGGGGAGACTACGAGCAGTACTTC. Its protein is CASSPDRGDYEQYF. The variable domain in full, with the rest retrieved from reference TRBV2 and TRBJ2-7, is EPEVTQTPSHQVTQMGQEVILRCVPISNHLYFYWYRQILGQKVEFLVSFYNNEISEKSEIFDDQFSVERPDGSNFTLKIRSTKLEDSAMYFCASSPDRGDYEQYFGPGTRLTVT.

This chain uses TRBV7-8 with TRBJ2-4; 11 bases fit TRBD1. Per germline, CDR1 SGHVS and CDR2 FQNEAQ. The CDR3 contains 16 residues. V dropped 5 bases and J dropped 2; count of bases not matched to a gene: 5. CDR3 sequence (DNA): TGTGCCAGCAGCCAAGGGACAGGGGGGACCAAAAACATTCAGTACTTC. This codes for CASSQGTGGTKNIQYF.

The J gene is TRBJ2-7, the V gene TRBV2, with 9 bases matching TRBD1. Germline V gives CDR1 SNHLY, CDR2 FYNNEI. The junction had 5 bases not matched to a gene; V was cut back by 6 bases and J by 2 bases. The CDR3 is made up of 14 amino acids. CDR3 sequence: CASSWTGEAYEQYF. As DNA, the CDR3 is TGTGCCAGCAGCTGGACAGGGGAAGCCTACGAGCAGTACTTC.

In DNA form, the CDR3 reads TGTGCCAGCAGCTTAGAAAGGGGGCAAAGAGTAACGCAGTATTTT. Protein product: CASSLERGQRVTQYF. The chain couples TRBV7-2 to TRBJ2-3; 7 bases map to TRBD1. After removal of 1 base from V and 9 bases from J, the junction contained 10 bases not matched to a gene. The germline V gene encodes CDR1 SGHTA and CDR2 FQGNSA. The CDR3 loop spans 15 amino acids.

The CDR3 protein is CASSRDRGEKLFF. CDR3 in DNA: TGCGCCAGCAGCCGCGACAGGGGTGAAAAACTGTTTTTT. The chain links TRBV4-3 to TRBJ1-4, with 8 bases that match TRBD1. This CDR3 is 13 amino acids long. CDR1 is LGHNA and CDR2 is YSLEER in the germline V gene. With 4 bases clipped from V and 7 bases from J, the junction kept 2 bases outside the gene matches.

This clone came up once. This rearrangement joins TRBV10-3 to TRBJ1-2, with TRBD1 matching 10 bases. Trimming took 2 bases from V and 2 from J; bases not matched to a gene: 5. CDR3 length: 16 residues. In germline, CDR1 is ENHRY, CDR2 SYGVKD. The DNA of the CDR3 is TGTGCCATCAGTGAGCGGGACAGGGGTTCGAACTATGGCTACACCTTC. The encoded protein is CAISERDRGSNYGYTF.

The chain employs TRBV18 and TRBJ2-1; weak D call: TRBD1 (6 bases). There are 15 residues in the CDR3. Per the germline V gene, CDR1 is KGHSH and CDR2 is LQKENI. V lost 3 bases to trimming and J lost 8 bases, with 17 bases between them. The CDR3 protein is CASSPRTGYMDEQFF. CDR3 DNA sequence: TGTGCCAGCTCACCGAGAACAGGGTATATGGATGAGCAGTTCTTC. The whole variable domain, filled in from reference TRBV18 and TRBJ2-1, reads NAGVMQNPRHLVRRRGQEARLRCSPMKGHSHVYWYRQLPEEGLKFMVYLQKENIIDESGMPKERFSAEFPKEGPSILRIQQVVRGDSAAYFCASSPRTGYMDEQFFGPGTRLTVL.

The chain recombines TRBV6-5 with TRBJ2-5; D possibly corresponds to TRBD2 (5 bases). The germline V gene encodes CDR1 MNHEY and CDR2 SVGAGI. V was clipped by 4 bases and J by 5 bases, with 11 bases between them. CDR3 length equals 13 residues. CDR3 nucleotide sequence: TGTGCCAGCAGTTCACCCGTAGCGGAGACCCAGTACTTC. Translated, it gives CASSSPVAETQYF.

The rearrangement uses TRBV7-2 and TRBJ1-4, with 10 positions matching TRBD1. The germline gives CDR1 SGHTA, CDR2 FQGNSA. V lost 5 bases, J lost 7 bases, and 10 bases stayed unmatched. CDR3 length: 16 residues. CDR3 region: CASSPRAGTGAEKLFF. DNA of the CDR3: TGTGCCAGCAGCCCCCGGGCAGGGACAGGGGCTGAAAAACTGTTTTTT.

The chain uses TRBV27 and TRBJ2-7; 15 positions match TRBD2. The V and J ends lost 5 bases and 2 bases, in that order; junction bases with no gene match: 10. There are 18 residues in the CDR3. The V gene's germline CDR1 is MNHEY and CDR2 SMNVEV (reference sequence). CDR3 in amino acids: CASSPGLAGGLGPYEQYF. The CDR3 DNA is TGTGCCAGCAGTCCAGGACTAGCGGGGGGGTTGGGGCCCTACGAGCAGTACTTC.

V gene TRBV5-1 combines with J gene TRBJ2-7, with TRBD2 identical over 15 bases. The DNA end lines up better with TRBJ2-5; the J call may be wrong. The V gene's germline CDR1 is SGHRS and CDR2 YFSETQ. This CDR3 has 17 residues. The DNA of the CDR3 is TGCGCCAGCAGCTCGGGAGGACTAGCGGGAGGGCAAGAGACCCAGTACTTC. It specifies CASSSGGLAGGQETQYF.

This chain connects TRBV5-8 to TRBJ2-5; D might be TRBD2 (7 bases). The CDR3 is made up of 13 amino acids. V lost 2 bases and J 8 bases, leaving 13 bases between the germline ends. Per germline, CDR1 SGHTS and CDR2 YDEGEE. The CDR3 loop reads CASSLGRGTTQYF. The CDR3 DNA reads TGTGCCAGCAGCTTAGGGCGGGGGACAACCCAGTACTTC.

The chain joins TRBV19 to TRBJ2-7; D is perhaps TRBD2 (7 bases). Germline assignment: CDR1 LNHDA and CDR2 SQIVND (reference sequence). This CDR3 comprises 13 residues. The V end was cut by 5 bases, the J end by 2 bases, with 10 bases between. The CDR3 protein is CASSRGGAYEQYF. CDR3 sequence (DNA): TGTGCCAGTAGTCGAGGGGGGGCCTACGAGCAGTACTTC.